What follows are 28 T cell receptor beta chains derived from one specimen sequenced in a study of regulatory T cells in long-lasting Graves disease. Relying on iRepertoire HTBI primers and Arm-PCR of CDR3 regions, the team built TCR beta libraries. Each CDR3 protein is one row after TCRdb ran MiXCR on the multiplex PCR reads. The sample records 400,000 or so distinct CDR3 sequences, roughly a quarter being singletons. Time point reported: persistent/refractory GD, antithyroid drugs over 5 years with positive TRAb. PBMCs were the source of the RNA used for TCR sequencing. The sample in question was peripheral blood mononuclear cells (PBMCs), obtained when the disease was refractory, from a patient treated with antithyroid drugs. Receptors originate from a female donor with Graves disease.

This clonotype was seen many times. A read error may produce the germline difference seen at one junction end. The CDR3 coding sequence is TGTGCCAGCAGCTTGGAGTCAGACTATAATTCACCCCTCCACTTT. Its translation: CASSLESDYNSPLHF. This rearrangement joins TRBV5-1 to TRBJ1-6; D unclear. The length of the CDR3 is 15 residues. Germline V lookup: CDR1 SGHRS, CDR2 YFSETQ.

This clonotype was counted at least ten times. CDR3 residues: CASSLDSRNTEAFF. Here the CDR3 DNA reads TGCGCCAGCAGCTTGGACAGTCGGAACACTGAAGCTTTCTTT. The chain recombines TRBV5-1 with TRBJ1-1; D call uncertain. Germline V gives CDR1 SGHRS, CDR2 YFSETQ. The CDR3 covers 14 residues. Trimming cost V 0 bases and J 1 base, with 7 bases left between them.

In this sample, this clonotype turned up a few times. The V gene is TRBV29-1, the J gene TRBJ2-7, with 13 bases fitting TRBD2. Looked up from germline, CDR1 is SQVTM and CDR2 is ANQGSEA. The CDR3 length is 16 residues. Trimming took 3 bases from V and 1 from J; bases not matched to a gene: 6. The CDR3 reads CSVDTSGRARSYEQYF. The CDR3 region has the DNA TGCAGCGTTGATACTAGCGGGAGGGCCCGATCCTACGAGCAGTACTTC.

This clonotype was counted ten times or more. This chain links TRBV6-1 with TRBJ1-1; 10 nucleotides line up with TRBD1. J gave up 1 base and V 6 bases, and 5 bases lay outside the gene matches. The CDR3 length is 15 residues. In germline, CDR1 is MNHNS, CDR2 SASEGT. CDR3 loop: CASRRQGARNTEAFF. The CDR3 DNA reads as TGTGCCAGCAGACGACAGGGGGCTCGGAACACTGAAGCTTTCTTT.

This clonotype turned up a few times. V usage is TRBV20-1 and J usage is TRBJ2-5, with D uncertain. The CDR3 is made up of 14 amino acids. Trimming removed 0 bases from V and 1 base from J, with 9 bases in between. Germline CDR1 is DFQATT and CDR2 is SNEGSKA (reference sequence). CDR3 in DNA: TGCAGTGCTAGAGACCTAAAGGCCCAAGAGACCCAGTACTTC. This translates into CSARDLKAQETQYF.

This clonotype was picked up a small number of times. CDR3 in DNA: TGCGCCACCACCCTCGGGACGGCGATGGAGGACGAGCAGTACTTC. It specifies CATTLGTAMEDEQYF. V gene TRBV10-2 combines with J gene TRBJ2-7, with D perhaps assigned TRBD1 or TRBD2 (5 bases each). This CDR3 region has 15 residues. Germline CDR1 is WSHSY and CDR2 is SAAADI. Trimming cost V 10 bases and J 5 bases, with 24 bases left between them.

V gene TRBV6-9 combines with J gene TRBJ2-7; 7 nucleotides match TRBD1. The V and J ends lost 4 bases and 6 bases, in that order; junction bases with no gene match: 9. The CDR3 is 14 amino acids. CDR1 MNHGY and CDR2 SVAAGI come from the germline V gene. CDR3 region: CASSSPTGLREQYF. The CDR3 region has the DNA TGTGCCAGCAGTTCACCGACAGGGCTCCGCGAGCAGTACTTC.

Many counts were recorded for this clonotype. The chain carries TRBV25-1 and TRBJ1-1; D unresolved. V was trimmed by 5 bases and J by 6 bases, leaving 19 bases between them. The CDR3 length is 15 residues. Germline V gene sequence: CDR1 MGHDK, CDR2 SYGVNS. In nucleotides, the CDR3 is TGTGCCAGCAGTCAGATAAGGCGGGAGAAGGCTGAAGCTTTCTTT. Translation gives CASSQIRREKAEAFF.

The chain couples TRBV7-9 to TRBJ2-3; 16 bases agree with TRBD2. Losses at the gene ends were 5 bases for V and 7 bases for J; bases not matched to a gene: 6. The V gene's germline CDR1 is SEHNR and CDR2 FQNEAQ (reference sequence). This CDR3 has 16 amino acids. CDR3 region: CASSPGLAGGPYTQYF. The CDR3 bases are TGTGCCAGCAGCCCGGGACTAGCGGGAGGGCCGTATACGCAGTATTTT.

The genes are TRBV5-1 and TRBJ1-1; TRBD1 matches at 11 bases. The V and J ends lost 6 bases and 5 bases, in that order; junction bases with no gene match: 6. Germline CDR1 reads SGHRS; CDR2 reads YFSETQ. CDR3 size: 14 residues. In nucleotides, the CDR3 is TGCGCCAGCACCGGGACAGGGGGTAGGACTGAAGCTTTCTTT. Its protein product is CASTGTGGRTEAFF.

A few counts support this clonotype. The chain has TRBV3-1 and TRBJ2-7; D could derive from TRBD1 or TRBD2 (6 bases each). In germline, CDR1 is LGHDT, CDR2 YNNKEL (reference sequence). V lost 3 bases and J 3 bases, leaving 18 bases between the germline ends. This CDR3 is built from 16 residues. For the CDR3, the DNA is TGTGCCAGCAGCCATTTACTCGGCGGGACAAACTACGAGCAGTACTTC. Translation: CASSHLLGGTNYEQYF.

The chain uses TRBV19 and TRBJ2-5; TRBD2 matches at 12 bases. Germline values: CDR1 LNHDA, CDR2 SQIVND (reference sequence). V shed 5 bases, J shed 4 bases, and the junction held 17 bases outside the gene matches. The CDR3 has 19 amino acids. The CDR3 DNA sequence: TGTGCCAGTAGTCCCTGGATGCTAGCGGGAGGGCCGGCGGTAGAGACCCAGTACTTC. Protein product: CASSPWMLAGGPAVETQYF.

This clonotype came up many times. The chain uses TRBV6-1 and TRBJ2-7; D may be TRBD1 (5 bases). The ends were cut back, 3 bases at V and 7 bases at J, with 13 bases in the middle. In germline, CDR1 is MNHNS, CDR2 SASEGT. The CDR3 covers 13 residues. CDR3 residues: CASSESRGGEQYF. Written as DNA, the CDR3 is TGTGCCAGCAGTGAGTCAAGGGGTGGTGAGCAGTACTTC.

This clonotype was detected many times. V usage is TRBV5-6 and J usage is TRBJ2-7; a weak D match, TRBD2 (6 bases). Germline CDR1 and CDR2: SGHDT and YYEEEE. The CDR3 is 13 residues long. V shed 4 bases and J shed 4 bases, with 12 bases lying between them. DNA for the CDR3: TGTGCCAGCAGCACCTGGGAGGAGTACGAGCAGTACTTC. As protein: CASSTWEEYEQYF.

This clonotype appeared a few times. The V gene is TRBV18, the J gene TRBJ1-6; D remains ambiguous. Germline V gene data show CDR1 as KGHSH and CDR2 as LQKENI. The CDR3 length is 14 residues. Trimming removed 3 bases from V and 6 bases from J, with 9 bases in between. CDR3 nucleotide sequence: TGTGCCAGCTCACCGACGGATACTAATTCACCCCTCCACTTT. It translates to CASSPTDTNSPLHF.

Note on this clonotype: In this CDR3 the conserved last residue, phenylalanine or tryptophan, is missing, so a read error is likely. The J gene is TRBJ2-5, the V gene TRBV7-2; the D is unclear. The CDR3 sequence is 13 residues long. Germline CDR1 reads SGHTA; CDR2 reads FQGNSA. V lost 5 bases and J lost 5, with 12 bases in between. The CDR3 region is CASSPYADETQYV. The CDR3 coding sequence is TGTGCCAGCAGCCCCTACGCTGACGAGACCCAGTACGTC.

The genes are TRBV14 and TRBJ2-2, with no clear D. Looked up from germline, CDR1 is SGHDN and CDR2 is FVKESK. The length of the CDR3 is 15 residues. The V and J ends lost 1 base and 3 bases respectively, with 9 bases between them. The CDR3 protein is CASSQVEEHTGELFF. DNA of the CDR3: TGTGCCAGCAGCCAAGTTGAGGAGCACACCGGGGAGCTGTTTTTT.

The chain recombines TRBV20-1 with TRBJ2-7, with TRBD2 as a possible D gene (5 bases). Trimming removed 0 bases at V and 5 bases at J, with 8 bases between. The V gene's germline CDR1 is DFQATT and CDR2 SNEGSKA (reference sequence). The CDR3 runs to 12 residues. As DNA, the CDR3 is TGCAGTGCTAGAGAGGAGGCCCACGAGCAGTACTTC. Its translation is CSAREEAHEQYF.

A remark on this clonotype: A much larger clone lies one base from this, so it may be a read error. The chain uses TRBV27 and TRBJ2-7, with D perhaps matching TRBD1 (6 bases). CDR1 and CDR2 from the germline V gene are MNHEY and SMNVEV (reference sequence). The CDR3 length is 15 residues. The CDR3 reads CASRYQQGINYEQCF. CDR3 coding DNA: TGTGCCAGCAGGTACCAACAGGGTATCAACTACGAGCAGTGCTTC.

This clonotype has a count of ten or more. The gene calls are TRBV20-1 and TRBJ2-7; a possible D gene is TRBD2 (6 bases). Germline V gene sequence: CDR1 DFQATT, CDR2 SNEGSKA (reference sequence). This CDR3 region has 13 residues. The ends were cut back, 6 bases at V and 2 bases at J, with 14 bases in the middle. The CDR3 DNA reads as TGCAGTGCCTCCTCTCGCGGGACCTACGAGCAGTACTTC. Translated: CSASSRGTYEQYF.

This clonotype came up a few times. V usage is TRBV28 and J usage is TRBJ2-7; D is ambiguous. With 7 bases removed from V and 3 bases from J, the gap between germline ends came to 16 bases. Germline V gene sequence: CDR1 MDHEN, CDR2 SYDVKM. CDR3 size: 14 residues. The CDR3 region has the DNA TGTGCCAGCACTCCGGTGGGCACCCTCTACGAGCAGTACTTC. Translating it yields CASTPVGTLYEQYF.

This clonotype was seen a few times. V and J are TRBV6-1 and TRBJ2-5, with 14 bases aligning to TRBD2. The junction had 10 bases not matched to a gene; V was cut back by 6 bases and J by 1 base. This CDR3 region has 18 residues. From germline, CDR1 is MNHNS and CDR2 SASEGT. In nucleotides, the CDR3 is TGTGCCAGCAGACGGACCGGACTAGCGGGAGGCCTCCAAGAGACCCAGTACTTC. This gives the protein CASRRTGLAGGLQETQYF.

The sample holds a few counts of this clonotype. This chain uses TRBV20-1 with TRBJ2-7; 14 nucleotides line up with TRBD2. After removal of 5 bases from V and 5 bases from J, the junction contained 2 bases not matched to a gene. In germline, CDR1 is DFQATT, CDR2 SNEGSKA (reference sequence). This CDR3 has 13 residues. The CDR3 bases are TGCAGTGCTGGACTAGCGGGAGGTCACGAGCAGTACTTC. This sequence encodes CSAGLAGGHEQYF.

V is TRBV9 and J is TRBJ2-1; 10 bases fit TRBD1. V lost 3 bases, J lost 11 bases, and 11 bases stayed unmatched. Germline V gene data show CDR1 as SGDLS and CDR2 as YYNGEE. The CDR3 covers 15 residues. CDR3 in DNA: TGTGCCAGCAGCGAACGGGACAGGGGCCGTCCAAAGCAGTTCTTC. It codes for CASSERDRGRPKQFF.

This clonotype was detected many times. The chain links TRBV28 to TRBJ2-7; maybe TRBD2 (5 bases). CDR1 and CDR2 (germline): MDHEN, SYDVKM. This CDR3 region has 15 residues. V was shortened by 1 base and J by 5 bases, with 15 bases between the two germline ends. CDR3 sequence (DNA): TGTGCCAGCAGTTTATCCCCCGGGTCGCGGGACGAGCAGTACTTC. Its protein product is CASSLSPGSRDEQYF.

The V gene is TRBV28, the J gene TRBJ2-3; weak D call: TRBD1 (6 bases). The CDR3 runs to 15 residues. Germline loops: CDR1 MDHEN, CDR2 SYDVKM. Trimming cost V 5 bases and J 1 base, with 13 bases left between them. CDR3 in amino acids: CASSRRQAGTDTQYF. The CDR3 DNA sequence: TGTGCCAGCAGTCGGCGACAGGCCGGCACAGATACGCAGTATTTT.

This clonotype was counted between two and nine times. The chain employs TRBV20-1 and TRBJ1-1; D ambiguous. The germline CDR1 and CDR2 sequences are DFQATT and SNEGSKA (reference sequence). The V and J ends lost 3 bases and 3 bases respectively, with 14 bases between them. The CDR3 is 14 residues long. The CDR3 loop is CSARRPGVDTEAFF. In nucleotides, the CDR3 is TGCAGTGCTAGGCGACCTGGGGTCGACACTGAAGCTTTCTTT.

CDR3 DNA sequence: TGTGCCAGCAGCCAACGGGACATAAGGAACACTGAAGCTTTCTTT. This translates into CASSQRDIRNTEAFF. The chain couples TRBV3-1 to TRBJ1-1, with D tentatively TRBD1 (6 bases). The CDR3 loop spans 15 amino acids. V was trimmed by 2 bases and J by 1 base, leaving 11 bases between them. Germline V gene lookup returns CDR1 LGHDT and CDR2 YNNKEL (reference sequence).